This note documents a single T cell receptor (beta chain) sequence. Its specificity is unknown. The sample originates from a study of CD8+ T cells in alopecia areata. Background on the study: The drug, oral tofacitinib, was given to treated patients at 5 to 10 mg twice daily. The protocol delivered tofacitinib for 6 to 18 months, then withdrew it for 6 months. Study-wide results and limits: Higher clonality than in normal scalp was seen in lesional scalp, especially alopecia totalis/universalis.

Deletions cut 1 base from V and 3 bases from J, with 13 bases between. From germline, CDR1 is LGHNA and CDR2 YSLEER. The CDR3 runs 16 residues. RNA, once extracted, was reverse transcribed into cDNA for use as the sequencing template. This table comes from immunoSEQ multiplex PCR, and its TCRdb copy is limited to in-frame clones, with some not included. The profile shows more than 150,000 clones, under 60% of them singletons. The chain has TRBV4-3 and TRBJ1-3; no definite D call. This sample comprised CD8+ T cells sorted from blood, obtained at week 0. The source of this sequence is a human donor with alopecia areata. In DNA form, the CDR3 reads TGCGCCAGCAGCCAAGGTCCTCCTTACAGTGGAAACACCATATATTTT. Amino acids: CASSQGPPYSGNTIYF.